This T cell receptor (beta chain) was documented in a study of blood T cells in healthy people across ages. Overall study results and limits: Higher diversity and more naive CD4+ cells were features of long-lived donors, compared to aged donors. Roughly linearly, TCR beta diversity per million T cells fell as age increased.

This CDR3 has 14 residues. Germline V gene sequence: CDR1 LGHDT, CDR2 YNNKEL (reference sequence). V lost 4 bases and J lost 6; bases outside the gene matches: 8. Total RNA extracted from each sample amounted to at least 6 micrograms. A sample-barcoded 5' primer and a J-beta primer mix were used in a second PCR of about 7 to 12 cycles. Every sample produced at least 2.5 million CDR3-containing paired-end reads. One entry per CDR3 protein, called by TCRdb with MiXCR from the 5' RACE reads. The sample has some 920,000 distinct CDR3 sequences; around 54% are singletons. As to this clonotype: Its specificity is unknown.

This receptor was identified in a woman in her fifties or sixties in good health. Source material: blood. This chain connects TRBV3-1 to TRBJ2-7; TRBD2 matches 8 bases. The CDR3 here is CASSLGRVRGEQYF. In DNA form, the CDR3 reads TGTGCCAGCAGCCTCGGGAGGGTAAGGGGCGAGCAGTACTTC.